This T cell receptor beta chain came from a study of T-cell memory formation after mild COVID-19. Overall study results and limits: From day 15 to 85, contracting clones were balanced between CD4 and CD8, whereas later expanders leaned toward CD4+. Shrinking CD4+ clones were chiefly CM and EM; CD8+ ones were chiefly EMRA.

TCR alpha and TCR beta cDNA libraries with sample barcodes and UMIs came from 5'RACE using constant-segment primers. TCRdb passed the 5' RACE reads through MiXCR, listing each CDR3 protein once. In the table there are 100,000 to 150,000 distinct CDR3 sequences, about 5.9% of which are singletons. This clonotype has a handful of counts. Its antigen is unknown. There are 16 residues in the CDR3. The V and J ends lost 4 bases and 8 bases, in that order; junction bases with no gene match: 14. This sequence joins TRBV12-3 or TRBV12-4 and TRBJ1-2, with 9 bases fitting TRBD1. The sequencing sample was made of PBMCs or a T cell subset sorted from them (not recorded which). This TCR derives from an adult woman who had mild COVID-19 (a few samples of this study predate the infection). Cell type and time point are not known. The CDR3 bases are TGTGCCAGCAGTTCCCGGGGCCAAACAGGGGGCAAAGGCTACACCTTC. It yields the protein CASSSRGQTGGKGYTF.